Below, 14 T cell receptor beta chains from the same sample are listed, as sequenced in a study of control samples from healthy donors and cancer patients. Some clones are missing from TCRdb's copy, which holds only in-frame ones; the method was immunoSEQ multiplex PCR. This table holds about 86,000 clones, approximately 94% found once. Sequencing was performed on blood. These receptor sequences come from a young woman in good health.

The rearrangement links TRBV13 to TRBJ2-1; D remains ambiguous. Trimming pared 6 bases from V and 6 bases from J, leaving 9 bases between. The CDR3 sequence is 12 residues long. The germline gives CDR1 PRHDT, CDR2 FYEKMQ (reference sequence). In DNA form, the CDR3 reads TGTGCCAGCAGTTTATCTAGCAATGAGCAGTTCTTC. Translating gives CASSLSSNEQFF.

The chain uses TRBV4-3 and TRBJ2-1; no definite D call. Germline CDR1 LGHNA, CDR2 YSLEER. CDR3 length equals 11 residues. The V end was cut by 1 base, the J end by 8 bases, with 3 bases between. This CDR3 is CASSQGDEQFF. CDR3 in DNA: TGCGCCAGCAGCCAAGGTGATGAGCAGTTCTTC.

The V call is TRBV6-4, the J call TRBJ2-3; 12 bases map to TRBD2. J gave up 2 bases and V 10 bases, and 1 base lay outside the gene matches. The CDR3 runs to 13 residues. The germline V gene encodes CDR1 MRHNA and CDR2 SNTAGT. The CDR3 loop is CATSGGATDTQYF. The CDR3 nucleotides read TGTGCCACTAGCGGGGGGGCCACAGATACGCAGTATTTT.

This clone came up once. The CDR3 is CASRGVTYEQYF. CDR3 nucleotide sequence: TGTGCCAGCCGCGGGGTTACCTACGAGCAGTACTTC. The gene calls are TRBV11-2 and TRBJ2-7, with D possibly being TRBD2 (6 bases). This CDR3 comprises 12 residues. CDR1 is SGHAT, CDR2 FQNNGV, per germline. The V end was cut by 8 bases, the J end by 2 bases, with 10 bases between.

The chain carries TRBV27 and TRBJ1-6; a possible D gene is TRBD1 (5 bases). Trimming removed 5 bases from V and 10 bases from J, with 12 bases in between. The CDR3 contains 13 residues. The germline gives CDR1 MNHEY, CDR2 SMNVEV (reference sequence). CDR3 bases: TGTGCCAGCAGTCCACGGGAGGGGTCACCCCTCCACTTT. It translates to CASSPREGSPLHF.

This chain joins TRBV24-1 and TRBJ2-5, with D possibly being TRBD1 (5 bases). Germline CDR1 KGHDR, CDR2 SFDVKD. V was shortened by 3 bases and J by 7 bases, with 14 bases between the two germline ends. The CDR3 totals 14 residues. CDR3 region: CATSDPQAVGTQYF. CDR3 nucleotides: TGTGCCACCAGTGATCCACAGGCGGTCGGGACCCAGTACTTC.

The chain recombines TRBV5-1 with TRBJ1-1, with D uncertain. V was trimmed by 4 bases and J by 7 bases, leaving 11 bases between them. This CDR3 is built from 12 residues. The V gene's germline CDR1 is SGHRS and CDR2 YFSETQ. CDR3 DNA sequence: TGCGCCAGCAGCCCCCCGGGAATTGAAGCTTTCTTT. Amino acid sequence: CASSPPGIEAFF.

V gene TRBV19 combines with J gene TRBJ1-2, with 11 bases that match TRBD1. The CDR3 totals 18 residues. V dropped 4 bases and J dropped 3; count of bases not matched to a gene: 13. Germline lookup yields CDR1 LNHDA and CDR2 SQIVND (reference sequence). This CDR3 reads CASSTLEGQGGTYYGYTF. The DNA of the CDR3 is TGTGCCAGTAGTACTTTGGAGGGACAGGGGGGGACCTACTATGGCTACACCTTC. Full variable domain (remainder filled in from reference TRBV19 and TRBJ1-2): DGGITQSPKYLFRKEGQNVTLSCEQNLNHDAMYWYRQDPGQGLRLIYYSQIVNDFQKGDIAEGYSVSREKKESFPLTVTSAQKNPTAFYLCASSTLEGQGGTYYGYTFGSGTRLTVV.

V gene TRBV6-5 combines with J gene TRBJ2-5; tentatively, D is TRBD1 (5 bases). The CDR3 covers 14 residues. V shed 6 bases and J shed 3 bases, with 14 bases lying between them. Per germline, CDR1 MNHEY and CDR2 SVGAGI. The CDR3 is CASRRQRPEETQYF. The CDR3, as DNA: TGTGCCAGCAGAAGACAGCGACCAGAAGAGACCCAGTACTTC.

This chain links TRBV7-2 with TRBJ1-6; D ambiguous. The CDR3 totals 12 residues. Trimming removed 5 bases at V and 10 bases at J, with 9 bases between. Germline V gene sequence: CDR1 SGHTA, CDR2 FQGNSA. CDR3 loop: CASSRDLSPLHF. CDR3 in DNA: TGTGCCAGCAGCCGAGACCTGTCACCCCTCCACTTT.

V is TRBV2 and J is TRBJ2-3, with D possibly TRBD1 on 6 matching bases. Germline assignment: CDR1 SNHLY and CDR2 FYNNEI. Trimming pared 6 bases from V and 3 bases from J, leaving 19 bases between. This CDR3 has 16 amino acids. The CDR3 DNA reads TGTGCCAGCAGGGCCGGACTCCTCCAGGGGACAGATACGCAGTATTTT. Amino acid sequence: CASRAGLLQGTDTQYF.

V and J are TRBV3-1 (or the pseudogene TRBV3-2) and TRBJ2-3; a weak D match, TRBD2 (5 bases). V was trimmed by 2 bases and J by 1 base, leaving 13 bases between them. From germline, CDR1 is LGHDT and CDR2 YNNKEL (reference sequence). This CDR3 has 16 amino acids. The CDR3: CASSQLALARTDTQYF. The CDR3 DNA reads as TGTGCCAGCAGCCAACTTGCTCTAGCCCGCACAGATACGCAGTATTTT.

This rearrangement joins TRBV2 to TRBJ1-2; no definite D call. V was clipped by 3 bases and J by 7 bases, with 15 bases between them. The length of the CDR3 is 14 residues. Germline V gives CDR1 SNHLY, CDR2 FYNNEI. CDR3 residues: CASSDTRAAGGYTF. The CDR3 DNA is TGTGCCAGCAGTGACACTCGGGCGGCCGGTGGCTACACCTTC.

This chain uses TRBV7-3 with TRBJ2-1, with D tentatively TRBD2 (5 bases). Trimming took 0 bases from V and 7 from J, leaving 34 bases between them. The germline CDR1 and CDR2 sequences are SGHTA and FQGTGA. The CDR3 loop spans 22 amino acids. The CDR3, as DNA: TGTGCCAGCAGCTTAACCTCCTCGGGGTTTGTTAATTCGAACCGGATCGTAAATGAGCAGTTCTTC. Its translation: CASSLTSSGFVNSNRIVNEQFF.